The 32 T cell receptor beta chains reported below all come from one sample, sequenced in a study of T cell repertoires in cytomegalovirus infection. TCRdb passed the reads through MiXCR, listing each CDR3 protein once. This table holds hundreds of thousands of distinct CDR3 sequences, roughly a quarter found once. Sample: CD8+ T cells from PBMCs. Every receptor here comes from a human donor in good health (CMV status not recorded). Some clones in this sample may be carry-over from other donors' samples.

This clonotype was seen more than once but under ten times. This chain uses TRBV28 with TRBJ2-5, with D perhaps matching TRBD2 (6 bases). Germline assignment: CDR1 MDHEN and CDR2 SYDVKM. V dropped 4 bases and J dropped 2 bases, with 14 bases sitting between them. The length of the CDR3 is 15 residues. The CDR3 reads CASSSGLLRQETQYF. CDR3 DNA sequence: TGTGCCAGCAGTTCGGGACTTCTCAGGCAAGAGACCCAGTACTTC.

The DNA of the CDR3 is TGTGCCAGCAGTTACGGTTTAGTAGAACCCGCCGGTGAGCAGTTCTTC. It yields the protein CASSYGLVEPAGEQFF. This chain joins TRBV6-5 and TRBJ2-1; no reliable D call. With 2 bases removed from V and 9 bases from J, the gap between germline ends came to 20 bases. Germline V gene data show CDR1 as MNHEY and CDR2 as SVGAGI. The length of the CDR3 is 16 residues.

This clonotype was seen a handful of times. The chain couples TRBV7-9 to TRBJ2-1; D is ambiguous. V dropped 4 bases and J dropped 0 bases, with 16 bases sitting between them. Germline V gene sequence: CDR1 SEHNR, CDR2 FQNEAQ (reference sequence). The CDR3 sequence is 17 residues long. The CDR3: CASSSRLMGNSYNEQFF. CDR3 bases: TGTGCCAGCAGCTCGCGCCTTATGGGGAACTCCTACAATGAGCAGTTCTTC.

The CDR3 loop is CASSRDSLTETQYF. The CDR3 DNA sequence: TGTGCCAGCAGCAGGGACAGCCTGACAGAGACCCAGTACTTC. This chain links TRBV6-2 or TRBV6-3 with TRBJ2-5, with 7 bases identical to TRBD1. V gave up 6 bases and J gave up 4 bases; unmatched junction bases: 8. The germline CDR1 and CDR2 sequences are MNHEY and SVGEGT. The CDR3 totals 14 residues.

The chain joins TRBV2 to TRBJ2-2, with D perhaps TRBD1 (5 bases). Trimming removed 0 bases at V and 6 bases at J, with 8 bases between. Germline V gene lookup returns CDR1 SNHLY and CDR2 FYNNEI. The CDR3 covers 14 residues. The chain's CDR3 is CASSEALGAGELFF. CDR3 in DNA: TGTGCCAGCAGTGAAGCGCTAGGGGCCGGGGAGCTGTTTTTT.

This clonotype was picked up a small number of times. For the CDR3, the DNA is TGTGCCATCAGTGCAGGACAGGTCGACGAGCAGTACGTC. Translating gives CAISAGQVDEQYV. This chain uses TRBV10-3 with TRBJ2-7, with TRBD1 identical over 7 bases. The V gene end was trimmed by 4 bases and the J gene end by 5 bases; junction bases not matched to a gene: 5. From germline, CDR1 is ENHRY and CDR2 SYGVKD. The length of the CDR3 is 13 residues.

In DNA form, the CDR3 reads TGTGCCAGCAGCTTGGGCACCGCAGCCTACGAGCAGTACGTC. It specifies CASSLGTAAYEQYV. V usage is TRBV7-6 and J usage is TRBJ2-7; D remains unclear. The CDR3 contains 14 residues. V was cut by 3 bases and J by 2 bases, with 11 bases left in between. Germline CDR1 reads SGHVS; CDR2 reads FNYEAQ.

This clonotype was counted only a few times. V usage is TRBV10-3 and J usage is TRBJ2-1, with D possibly being TRBD1 (6 bases). Trimming pared 8 bases from V and 10 bases from J, leaving 6 bases between. CDR3 length: 9 amino acids. Germline V lookup: CDR1 ENHRY, CDR2 SYGVKD. CDR3 DNA sequence: TGTGCCATCGGGACAGAGCAGTTCTTC. The encoded protein is CAIGTEQFF.

V and J are TRBV28 and TRBJ1-2; D is unresolved. The CDR3 is made up of 11 amino acids. The germline V gene encodes CDR1 MDHEN and CDR2 SYDVKM. Trimming took 7 bases from V and 3 from J, leaving 6 bases between them. The DNA for the CDR3 is TGTGCCAGCATCGGCTACTATGGCTACACCTTC. This encodes CASIGYYGYTF.

The J gene is TRBJ1-2, the V gene TRBV10-2, with a possible D match to TRBD1 (6 bases). From germline, CDR1 is WSHSY and CDR2 SAAADI. This CDR3 has 17 amino acids. Trimming stripped 10 bases from V and 5 bases from J, with 29 bases between. CDR3 in amino acids: CATLGPWGAQGLYGYTF. CDR3 coding DNA: TGCGCCACTTTGGGGCCCTGGGGGGCCCAGGGCCTTTATGGCTACACCTTC.

This chain joins TRBV9 and TRBJ1-4; possible D gene TRBD1, 5 bases. Trimming cost V 4 bases and J 8 bases, with 15 bases left between them. The CDR3 contains 14 residues. CDR1 and CDR2 from the germline V gene are SGDLS and YYNGEE. The CDR3 reads CASSSDKGREKLFF. The CDR3 bases are TGTGCCAGCAGCTCAGACAAGGGGCGAGAAAAACTGTTTTTT.

This clonotype was seen a few times. CDR3 nucleotide sequence: TGTGCCAGTAGTACAGGGGGCATGGGCTACACCTTC. Its protein is CASSTGGMGYTF. The rearrangement links TRBV19 to TRBJ1-2; 8 bases line up with TRBD1. J gave up 8 bases and V 4 bases, and 3 bases lay outside the gene matches. CDR1 and CDR2 from the germline V gene are LNHDA and SQIVND (reference sequence). The length of the CDR3 is 12 residues.

This sequence joins TRBV6-2 or TRBV6-3 and TRBJ2-3; 7 bases match TRBD1. This CDR3 contains 15 residues. Germline V gene lookup returns CDR1 MNHEY and CDR2 SVGEGT. The V gene end was trimmed by 6 bases and the J gene end by 4 bases; junction bases not matched to a gene: 10. The chain's CDR3 is CASSERTGRADTQYF. In DNA, the CDR3 is TGTGCCAGCAGCGAGAGGACAGGCCGGGCAGATACGCAGTATTTT.

This clonotype came up a few times. The CDR3 coding sequence is TGTGCCATCAGTGACCCTGGAAACACCATATATTTT. Amino acids: CAISDPGNTIYF. The chain carries TRBV10-3 and TRBJ1-3; D is uncertain. In germline, CDR1 is ENHRY, CDR2 SYGVKD. This CDR3 contains 12 residues. V was cut by 3 bases and J by 2 bases, with 2 bases left in between.

The chain uses TRBV6-2 or TRBV6-3 and TRBJ2-5; 9 bases agree with TRBD2. The CDR3 covers 12 residues. The germline V gene encodes CDR1 MNHEY and CDR2 SVGEGT. The V gene end was trimmed by 8 bases and the J gene end by 7 bases; junction bases not matched to a gene: 5. The CDR3 is CASGGGGRTQYF. The CDR3 DNA reads TGTGCCAGCGGCGGGGGGGGACGGACCCAGTACTTC.

This clonotype has a count of ten or more. The chain is built from TRBV7-6 and TRBJ1-5, with D hard to call. The V gene's germline CDR1 is SGHVS and CDR2 FNYEAQ. The V end was cut by 2 bases, the J end by 5 bases, with 7 bases between. The CDR3 has 13 residues. The CDR3 is CASSLWDYQPQHF. The CDR3 coding sequence is TGTGCCAGCAGCTTATGGGATTATCAGCCCCAGCATTTT. Based on the CDR3 plus reference TRBV7-6 and TRBJ1-5, the full variable domain is GAGVSQSPRYKVTKRGQDVALRCDPISGHVSLYWYRQALGQGPEFLTYFNYEAQQDKSGLPNDRFSAERPEGSISTLTIQRTEQRDSAMYRCASSLWDYQPQHFGDGTRLSIL.

This clonotype was detected ten times or more. The CDR3 bases are TGTGCCAGCAGCATCCTAGCGGGGGCCTACAATGAGCAGTTCTTC. Translated, it gives CASSILAGAYNEQFF. The genes are TRBV7-3 and TRBJ2-1, with TRBD2 identical over 10 bases. The CDR3 has 15 residues. Looked up from germline, CDR1 is SGHTA and CDR2 is FQGTGA. V trimming: 5 bases; J trimming: 2 bases; junction bases outside the gene matches: 3.

This rearrangement joins TRBV5-1 to TRBJ2-1; unclear D gene. The germline V gene encodes CDR1 SGHRS and CDR2 YFSETQ. The CDR3 consists of 12 residues. V shed 2 bases and J shed 5 bases, with 5 bases lying between them. CDR3 region: CASSFRNNEQFF. The CDR3 bases are TGCGCCAGCAGCTTCCGCAACAATGAGCAGTTCTTC.

This rearrangement joins TRBV28 to TRBJ2-5; 9 nucleotides agree with TRBD1. V lost 6 bases to trimming and J lost 3 bases; unmatched junction nucleotides: 5. The V gene's germline CDR1 is MDHEN and CDR2 SYDVKM. The CDR3 is 14 residues long. CDR3 in amino acids: CASSGTGGKETQYF. Written as DNA, the CDR3 is TGTGCCAGCAGCGGAACAGGGGGCAAAGAGACCCAGTACTTC. The complete variable domain, with remaining parts taken from reference TRBV28 and TRBJ2-5, reads DVKVTQSSRYLVKRTGEKVFLECVQDMDHENMFWYRQDPGLGLRLIYFSYDVKMKEKGDIPEGYSVSREKKERFSLILESASTNQTSMYLCASSGTGGKETQYFGPGTRLLVL.

At least ten counts were recorded for this clonotype. This rearrangement joins TRBV6-2 or TRBV6-3 to TRBJ1-1; D not resolved. This CDR3 is 12 amino acids long. Trimming stripped 6 bases from V and 0 bases from J, with 5 bases between. Germline loops: CDR1 MNHEY, CDR2 SVGEGT. The CDR3 sequence is CASREMNTEAFF. CDR3 in DNA: TGTGCCAGCAGAGAAATGAACACTGAAGCTTTCTTT.

This clonotype was counted between two and nine times. The rearrangement uses TRBV6-2 or TRBV6-3 and TRBJ2-7; D gene ambiguous. Germline V gene sequence: CDR1 MNHEY, CDR2 SVGEGT. V lost 0 bases to trimming and J lost 6 bases, with 6 bases between them. The CDR3 loop spans 12 amino acids. Here the CDR3 reads CASSYSPPEQYV. The CDR3 DNA reads TGTGCCAGCAGTTACTCTCCCCCCGAGCAGTACGTC.

This clonotype came up a few times. The CDR3 DNA is TGCGCCAGCAGCCAAGATTATCCGGGAACCGGGGAGCTGTTTTTT. As protein: CASSQDYPGTGELFF. The chain recombines TRBV4-3 with TRBJ2-2; possible D gene TRBD2, 5 bases. The CDR3 is 15 residues long. Looked up from germline, CDR1 is LGHNA and CDR2 is YSLEER. V dropped 0 bases and J dropped 5 bases, with 10 bases sitting between them.

The DNA of the CDR3 is TGTGCCAGCAGTCTCCGGGACAGGGAGTTTGGGGAGCTGTTTTTT. Translated, it gives CASSLRDREFGELFF. V gene TRBV28 combines with J gene TRBJ2-2; 9 bases fit TRBD1. CDR3 length equals 15 residues. V was pared by 5 bases and J by 8 bases, with 9 bases of the junction left unmatched. Per germline, CDR1 MDHEN and CDR2 SYDVKM.

This clonotype was seen a few times. CDR3 nucleotides: TGTGCCAGCAGTACCCGGACAGGGCCTAGCTCCTACGAGCAGTACTTC. Protein sequence: CASSTRTGPSSYEQYF. This sequence joins TRBV27 and TRBJ2-7; 8 bases align to TRBD1. The CDR3 spans 16 residues. The germline V gene encodes CDR1 MNHEY and CDR2 SMNVEV (reference sequence). Trimming removed 5 bases from V and 0 bases from J; junction bases left unmatched: 9.

This clonotype was counted a few times. This sequence joins TRBV20-1 and TRBJ2-7; 7 bases are a match to TRBD2. Germline lookup yields CDR1 DFQATT and CDR2 SNEGSKA (reference sequence). This CDR3 is built from 13 residues. Trimming cost V 3 bases and J 2 bases; bases outside gene matches: 4. The CDR3 DNA reads as TGCAGTGCTAGCGGGGGGTCTCCCTACGAGCAGTACGTC. It yields the protein CSASGGSPYEQYV.

The chain is built from TRBV7-9 and TRBJ1-4; no definite D call. V lost 4 bases to trimming and J lost 5 bases, with 8 bases between them. The CDR3 covers 13 residues. CDR1 SEHNR and CDR2 FQNEAQ come from the germline V gene (reference sequence). CDR3 amino acids: CASSYWANEKLFF. The CDR3 region has the DNA TGTGCCAGCAGCTACTGGGCCAATGAAAAACTGTTTTTT.

The chain carries TRBV7-9 and TRBJ2-7, with D possibly matching TRBD2 (5 bases). The V gene lost 5 bases and the J gene lost 3 bases, with 14 bases spanning the gap. The length of the CDR3 is 14 residues. Germline CDR1 and CDR2: SEHNR and FQNEAQ (reference sequence). CDR3: CASSPYLADYEQYF. For the CDR3, the DNA is TGTGCCAGCAGCCCCTATCTAGCCGACTACGAGCAGTACTTC.

This chain uses TRBV5-4 with TRBJ2-2; TRBD1 matches at 10 bases. The ends lost 4 bases at V and 7 bases at J; junction bases unmatched: 10. Per the germline V gene, CDR1 is SGHNT and CDR2 is YYREEE (reference sequence). The CDR3 totals 16 residues. CDR3 DNA: TGTGCCAGCAGCGTTCCCCCGGACAGGGGGGGCGGGGAGCTGTTTTTT. Amino acids: CASSVPPDRGGGELFF. Drawing the rest from reference TRBV5-4 and TRBJ2-2, the complete variable domain is ETGVTQSPTHLIKTRGQQVTLRCSSQSGHNTVSWYQQALGQGPQFIFQYYREEENGRGNFPPRFSGLQFPNYSSELNVNALELDDSALYLCASSVPPDRGGGELFFGEGSRLTVL.

The chain combines TRBV7-9 with TRBJ2-1; D is unresolved. The length of the CDR3 is 13 residues. Deletions cut 5 bases from V and 9 bases from J, with 14 bases between. The germline V gene has CDR1 SEHNR and CDR2 FQNEAQ (reference sequence). The DNA for the CDR3 is TGTGCCAGCAGCCAACAGATCTCGAGTGAGCAGTTCTTC. As protein: CASSQQISSEQFF.

This chain uses TRBV7-6 with TRBJ2-7; TRBD2 agrees at 9 bases. Germline CDR1 and CDR2: SGHVS and FNYEAQ. This CDR3 comprises 16 residues. The V gene end was trimmed by 5 bases and the J gene end by 0 bases; junction bases not matched to a gene: 8. This CDR3 is CASSLEAGGGSYEQYF. In DNA, the CDR3 is TGTGCCAGCAGCCTAGAAGCGGGGGGAGGCTCCTACGAGCAGTACTTC.

In its sample, this clonotype was seen many times. V gene TRBV7-3 combines with J gene TRBJ2-1; D assignment may be TRBD1 or TRBD2 (5 bases each). V lost 1 base, J lost 8 bases, and 9 bases lay in between. The CDR3 has 13 residues. Germline V CDR1 and CDR2: SGHTA, FQGTGA. CDR3 in DNA: TGTGCCAGCAGCTTAAACGGGGCCGATGAGCAGTTCTTC. The encoded protein is CASSLNGADEQFF.

The CDR3 protein is CASSLGLGLSTGELFF. The CDR3 DNA follows: TGTGCCAGCAGTTTAGGGCTGGGGCTAAGCACCGGGGAGCTGTTTTTT. The chain combines TRBV27 with TRBJ2-2, with D possibly matching TRBD1 (5 bases). The CDR3 covers 16 residues. Trimming took 2 bases from V and 4 from J, leaving 14 bases between them. Germline values: CDR1 MNHEY, CDR2 SMNVEV (reference sequence).